These T cell receptor beta chains were read from a single sample in a study of T-cell reconstitution after alpha-beta-depleted transplantation in children. MiXCR, run by TCRdb on the PCR reads, gives a single entry per CDR3 protein. Of 250,000 or so distinct CDR3 sequences listed, around 25% are singletons. The material was PBMCs, mostly from graft donor cells, obtained 360 days after TCRalphabeta/CD19-depleted stem cell transplant. Receptors originate from a female patient between 2 and 15 years old who had a stem cell transplant for congenital amegakaryocytic thrombocytopenia, so the T cells may come from the graft donor. CDR3s include the opening cysteine and the closing phenylalanine or tryptophan. A D gene is named only where the DNA matches it firmly. Size tells how often a clone was seen (once, few, many) or the class of an expanded clone, and some rows leave it out.

V: TRBV12-3/TRBV12-4
size: few
D: -
length: 14
J: TRBJ2-7
DNA: TGTGCCACCCAGTCAGGGGCCATACCCTACGAGCAGTACTTC
CDR3: CATQSGAIPYEQYF

V: TRBV12-3/TRBV12-4
size: -
D: -
length: 13
J: TRBJ2-7
DNA: TGTGCCACCAGCCCCGGGATTTACTACGAGCAGTACTTC
CDR3: CATSPGIYYEQYF

V: TRBV28
size: few
D: -
length: 21
J: TRBJ1-5
DNA: -
CDR3: CASSGHGPRRSPSILVGPQHF

V: TRBV28
size: -
D: -
length: 15
J: TRBJ2-1
DNA: TGTGCCAGCAGCCTCCTGGGGGGGGCTGGGAATGAGCAGTTCTTC
CDR3: CASSLLGGAGNEQFF

V: TRBV29-1
size: -
D: TRBD1
length: 13
J: TRBJ1-3
DNA: TGCAGCGTTGAGGACAGGGCTGGAAACACCATATATTTT
CDR3: CSVEDRAGNTIYF

V: TRBV12-3/TRBV12-4
size: many
D: -
length: 14
J: TRBJ2-1
DNA: TGTGCCAGCCGGGATAGCTTCTCCTACAATGAGCAGTTCTTC
CDR3: CASRDSFSYNEQFF

V: TRBV10-3
size: -
D: TRBD1
length: 13
J: TRBJ2-7
DNA: TGTGCCATCAAAGGACAGGGCGTCAACGAGCAGTACTTC
CDR3: CAIKGQGVNEQYF

V: TRBV4-2
size: many
D: -
length: 13
J: TRBJ2-7
DNA: TGTGCCAGCAGCCAAGCGCAGGTTTACGAGCAGTACTTC
CDR3: CASSQAQVYEQYF

V: TRBV20-1
size: -
D: TRBD2
length: 13
J: TRBJ2-7
DNA: TGCAGTGCCCCTGGCGGGAGTCCCTACGAGCAGTACTTC
CDR3: CSAPGGSPYEQYF

V: TRBV7-2
size: -
D: TRBD2
length: 15
J: TRBJ2-7
DNA: TGTGCCAGCAGCTTAGCGTCTAGCGGGACCGACGAGCAGTACTTC
CDR3: CASSLASSGTDEQYF

V: TRBV6-1
size: -
D: -
length: 14
J: TRBJ1-5
DNA: TGTGCCAGCAGTGAATCCGGGGGTGGGCAGCCCCAGCATTTT
CDR3: CASSESGGGQPQHF

V: TRBV9
size: -
D: TRBD1
length: 15
J: TRBJ1-2
DNA: TGTGCCAGCAGCGCGCGGGACAGGGTATACTATGGCTACACCTTC
CDR3: CASSARDRVYYGYTF

V: TRBV7-9
size: -
D: TRBD2
length: 17
J: TRBJ2-7
DNA: TGTGCCAGCAGCTTCGATTCGGGACTAGCGGGATCCTACGAGCAGTACTTC
CDR3: CASSFDSGLAGSYEQYF

V: TRBV5-1
size: -
D: TRBD1
length: 15
J: TRBJ1-6
DNA: TGCGCCAGCAGCTTGGACGGACAGGGGGCGTCACCCCTCCACTTT
CDR3: CASSLDGQGASPLHF